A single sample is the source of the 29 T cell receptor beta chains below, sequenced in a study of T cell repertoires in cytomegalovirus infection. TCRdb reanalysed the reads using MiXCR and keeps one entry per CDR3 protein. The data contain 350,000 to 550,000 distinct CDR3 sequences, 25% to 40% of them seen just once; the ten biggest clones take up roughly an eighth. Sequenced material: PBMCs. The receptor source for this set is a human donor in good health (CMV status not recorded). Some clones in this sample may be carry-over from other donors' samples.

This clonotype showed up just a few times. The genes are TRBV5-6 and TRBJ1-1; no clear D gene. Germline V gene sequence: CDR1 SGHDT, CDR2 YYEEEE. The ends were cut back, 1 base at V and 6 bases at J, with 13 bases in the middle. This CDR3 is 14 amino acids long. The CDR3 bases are TGTGCCAGCAGCTTGCTTGGACTTCGGCCTGAAGCTTTCTTT. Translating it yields CASSLLGLRPEAFF. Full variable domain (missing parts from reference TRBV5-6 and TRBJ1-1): DAGVTQSPTHLIKTRGQQVTLRCSPKSGHDTVSWYQQALGQGPQFIFQYYEEEERQRGNFPDRFSGHQFPNYSSELNVNALLLGDSALYLCASSLLGLRPEAFFGQGTRLTVV.

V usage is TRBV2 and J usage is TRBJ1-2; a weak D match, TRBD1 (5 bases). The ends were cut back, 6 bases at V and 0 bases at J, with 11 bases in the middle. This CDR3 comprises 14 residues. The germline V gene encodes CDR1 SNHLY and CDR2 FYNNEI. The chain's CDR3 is CASRGSRANYGYTF. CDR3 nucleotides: TGTGCCAGCAGAGGTTCCAGGGCTAACTATGGCTACACCTTC.

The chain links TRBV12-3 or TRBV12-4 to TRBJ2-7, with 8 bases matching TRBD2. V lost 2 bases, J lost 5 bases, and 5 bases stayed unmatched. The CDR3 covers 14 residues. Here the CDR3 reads CASSLWGTRDEQYF. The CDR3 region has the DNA TGTGCCAGCAGTTTATGGGGGACTAGAGACGAGCAGTACTTC.

CDR3 nucleotide sequence: TGTGCCAGCTCACCACCGAGGCTGAGACAGGGCCAAGAGACCCAGTACTTC. This sequence encodes CASSPPRLRQGQETQYF. V and J are TRBV18 and TRBJ2-5, with 7 nucleotides matching TRBD1. The J segment lost 1 base and the V segment lost 0 bases, leaving 8 bases of the junction unmatched. Per germline, CDR1 KGHSH and CDR2 LQKENI. The CDR3 length is 17 residues.

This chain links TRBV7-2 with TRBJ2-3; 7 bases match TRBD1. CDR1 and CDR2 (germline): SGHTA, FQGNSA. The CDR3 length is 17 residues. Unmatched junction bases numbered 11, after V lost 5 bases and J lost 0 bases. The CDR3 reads CASSPRTGRSSTDTQYF. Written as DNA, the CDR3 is TGTGCCAGCAGCCCAAGGACAGGCCGATCTAGCACAGATACGCAGTATTTT.

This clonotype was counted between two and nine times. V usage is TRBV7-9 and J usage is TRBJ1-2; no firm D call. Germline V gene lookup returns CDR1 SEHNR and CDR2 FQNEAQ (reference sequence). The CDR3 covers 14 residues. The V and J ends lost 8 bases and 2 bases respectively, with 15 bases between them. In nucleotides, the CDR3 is TGTGCCAGCCGCCCCGAGGGAGTAAACTATGGCTACACCTTC. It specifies CASRPEGVNYGYTF.

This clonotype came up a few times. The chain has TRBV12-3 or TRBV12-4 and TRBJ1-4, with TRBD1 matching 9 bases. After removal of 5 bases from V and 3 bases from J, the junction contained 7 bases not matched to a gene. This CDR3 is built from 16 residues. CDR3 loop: CASSQDRGAPNEKLFF. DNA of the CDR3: TGTGCCAGCAGTCAGGACAGGGGCGCACCTAATGAAAAACTGTTTTTT.

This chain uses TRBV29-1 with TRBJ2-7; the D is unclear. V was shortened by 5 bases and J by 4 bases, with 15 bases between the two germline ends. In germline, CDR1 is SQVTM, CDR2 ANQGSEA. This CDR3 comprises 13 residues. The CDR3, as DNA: TGCAGCGTTATAAGCGTGGACCGTTACGAGCAGTACTTC. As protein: CSVISVDRYEQYF.

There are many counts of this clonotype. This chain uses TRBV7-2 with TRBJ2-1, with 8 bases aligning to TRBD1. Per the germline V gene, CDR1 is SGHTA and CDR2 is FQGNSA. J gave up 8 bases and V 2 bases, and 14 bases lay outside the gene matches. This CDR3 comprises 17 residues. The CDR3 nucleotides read TGTGCCAGCAGCTTAAATCCCACGGGACAGGTTGGTGATGAGCAGTTCTTC. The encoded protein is CASSLNPTGQVGDEQFF.

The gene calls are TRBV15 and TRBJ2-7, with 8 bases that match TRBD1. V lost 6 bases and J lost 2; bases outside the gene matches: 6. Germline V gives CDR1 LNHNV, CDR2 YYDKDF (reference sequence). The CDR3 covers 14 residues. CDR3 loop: CATSPGQDTYEQYF. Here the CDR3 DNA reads TGTGCCACCAGTCCGGGACAGGATACCTACGAGCAGTACTTC. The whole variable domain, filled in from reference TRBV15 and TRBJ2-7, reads DAMVIQNPRYQVTQFGKPVTLSCSQTLNHNVMYWYQQKSSQAPKLLFHYYDKDFNNEADTPDNFQSRRPNTSFCFLDIRSPGLGDTAMYLCATSPGQDTYEQYFGPGTRLTVT.

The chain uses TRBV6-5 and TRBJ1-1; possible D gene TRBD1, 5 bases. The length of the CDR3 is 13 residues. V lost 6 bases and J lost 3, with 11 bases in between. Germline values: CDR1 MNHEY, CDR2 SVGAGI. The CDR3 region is CASRALGDTEAFF. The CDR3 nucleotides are TGTGCCAGCAGGGCTTTAGGGGACACTGAAGCTTTCTTT.

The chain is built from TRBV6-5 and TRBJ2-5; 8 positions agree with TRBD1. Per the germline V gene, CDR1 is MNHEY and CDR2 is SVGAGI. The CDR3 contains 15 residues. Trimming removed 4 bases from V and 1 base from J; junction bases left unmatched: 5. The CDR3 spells CASSFGTGLQETQYF. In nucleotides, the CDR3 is TGTGCCAGCAGTTTTGGGACAGGACTCCAAGAGACCCAGTACTTC.

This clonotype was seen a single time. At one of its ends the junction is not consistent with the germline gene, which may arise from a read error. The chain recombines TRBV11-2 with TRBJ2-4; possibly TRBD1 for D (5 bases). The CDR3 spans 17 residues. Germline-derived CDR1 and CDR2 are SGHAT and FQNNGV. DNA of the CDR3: TGTGCCAGAAGCTTAAGACCGGCAGGGCGGGCCAAAAACATTCAGTACTTC. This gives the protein CARSLRPAGRAKNIQYF.

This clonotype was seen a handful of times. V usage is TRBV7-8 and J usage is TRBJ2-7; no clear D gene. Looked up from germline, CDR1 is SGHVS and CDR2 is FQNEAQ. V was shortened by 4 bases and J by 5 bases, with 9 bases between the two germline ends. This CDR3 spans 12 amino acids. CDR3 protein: CASSSRVDEQYF. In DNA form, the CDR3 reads TGTGCCAGCAGCTCGCGTGTAGACGAGCAGTACTTC.

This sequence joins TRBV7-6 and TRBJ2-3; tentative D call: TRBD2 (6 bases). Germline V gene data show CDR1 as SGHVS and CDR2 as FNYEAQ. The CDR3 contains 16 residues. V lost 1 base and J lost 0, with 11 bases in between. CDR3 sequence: CASSLVGGASTDTQYF. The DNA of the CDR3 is TGTGCCAGCAGCTTAGTGGGGGGTGCTAGCACAGATACGCAGTATTTT.

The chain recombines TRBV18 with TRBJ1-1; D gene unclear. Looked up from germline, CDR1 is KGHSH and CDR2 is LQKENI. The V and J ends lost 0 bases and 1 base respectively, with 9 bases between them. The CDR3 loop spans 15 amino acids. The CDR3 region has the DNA TGTGCCAGCTCACCACCGGGGTCGCGGAACACTGAAGCTTTCTTT. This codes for CASSPPGSRNTEAFF.

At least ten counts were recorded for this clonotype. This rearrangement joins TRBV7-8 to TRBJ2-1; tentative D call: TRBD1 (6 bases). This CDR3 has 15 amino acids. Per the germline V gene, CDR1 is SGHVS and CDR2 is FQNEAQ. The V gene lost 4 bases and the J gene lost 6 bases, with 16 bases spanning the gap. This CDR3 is CASSWPNRVVNEQFF. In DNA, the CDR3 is TGTGCCAGCAGCTGGCCCAACAGGGTTGTCAATGAGCAGTTCTTC. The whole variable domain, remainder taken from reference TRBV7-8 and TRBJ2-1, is GAGVSQSPRYKVAKRGQDVALRCDPISGHVSLFWYQQALGQGPEFLTYFQNEAQLDKSGLPSDRFFAERPEGSVSTLKIQRTQQEDSAVYLCASSWPNRVVNEQFFGPGTRLTVL.

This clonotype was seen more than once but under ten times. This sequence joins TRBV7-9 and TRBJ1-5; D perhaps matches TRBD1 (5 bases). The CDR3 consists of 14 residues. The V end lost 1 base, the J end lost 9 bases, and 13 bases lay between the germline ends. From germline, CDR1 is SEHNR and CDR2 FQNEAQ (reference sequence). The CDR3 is CASSLDGGRWPQHF. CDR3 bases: TGTGCCAGCAGCTTAGATGGGGGGAGATGGCCCCAGCATTTT.

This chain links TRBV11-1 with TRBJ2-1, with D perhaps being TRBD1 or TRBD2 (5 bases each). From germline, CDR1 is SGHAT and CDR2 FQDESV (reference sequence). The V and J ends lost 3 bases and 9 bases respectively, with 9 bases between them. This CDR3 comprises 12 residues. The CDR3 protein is CASSFSGLEQFF. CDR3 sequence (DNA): TGTGCCAGCAGCTTTTCGGGGCTTGAGCAGTTCTTC.

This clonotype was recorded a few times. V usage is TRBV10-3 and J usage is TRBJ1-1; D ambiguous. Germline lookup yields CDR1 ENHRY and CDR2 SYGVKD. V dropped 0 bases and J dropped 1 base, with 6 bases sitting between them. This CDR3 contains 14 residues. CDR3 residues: CAISESGKNTEAFF. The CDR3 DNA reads TGTGCCATCAGTGAGTCCGGCAAGAACACTGAAGCTTTCTTT.

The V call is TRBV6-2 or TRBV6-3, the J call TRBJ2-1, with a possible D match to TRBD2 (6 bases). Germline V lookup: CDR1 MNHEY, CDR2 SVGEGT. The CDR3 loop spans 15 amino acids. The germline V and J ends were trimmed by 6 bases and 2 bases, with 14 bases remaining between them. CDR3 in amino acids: CASRPGTGAYNEQFF. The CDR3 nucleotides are TGTGCCAGCAGACCCGGGACTGGCGCCTACAATGAGCAGTTCTTC.

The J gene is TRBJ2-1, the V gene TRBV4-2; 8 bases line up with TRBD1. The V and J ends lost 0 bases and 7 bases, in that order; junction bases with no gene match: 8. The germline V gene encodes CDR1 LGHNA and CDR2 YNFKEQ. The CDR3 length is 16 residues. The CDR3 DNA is TGTGCCAGCAGCCAAGATCCTAGGACAGGGAGGAATGAGCAGTTCTTC. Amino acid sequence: CASSQDPRTGRNEQFF.

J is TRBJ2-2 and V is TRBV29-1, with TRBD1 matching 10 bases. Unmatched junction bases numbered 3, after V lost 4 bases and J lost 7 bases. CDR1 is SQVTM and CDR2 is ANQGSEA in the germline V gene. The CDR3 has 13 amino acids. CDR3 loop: CSVGQGADGELFF. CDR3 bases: TGCAGCGTTGGACAGGGGGCGGACGGGGAGCTGTTTTTT.

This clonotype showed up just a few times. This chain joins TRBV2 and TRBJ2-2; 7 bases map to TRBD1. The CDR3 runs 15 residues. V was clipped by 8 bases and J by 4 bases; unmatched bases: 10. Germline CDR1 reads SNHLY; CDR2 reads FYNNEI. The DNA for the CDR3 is TGTGCCAGCGCAGCTTACAGGGGATTCACCGGGGAGCTGTTTTTT. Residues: CASAAYRGFTGELFF. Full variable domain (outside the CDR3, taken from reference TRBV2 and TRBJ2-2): EPEVTQTPSHQVTQMGQEVILRCVPISNHLYFYWYRQILGQKVEFLVSFYNNEISEKSEIFDDQFSVERPDGSNFTLKIRSTKLEDSAMYFCASAAYRGFTGELFFGEGSRLTVL.

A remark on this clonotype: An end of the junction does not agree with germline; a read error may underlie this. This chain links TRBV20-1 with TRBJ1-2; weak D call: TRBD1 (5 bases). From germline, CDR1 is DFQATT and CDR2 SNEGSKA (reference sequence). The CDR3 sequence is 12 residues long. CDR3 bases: TGCAGTGCTACAGGGAGTGATTATGACTACACCTTC. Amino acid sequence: CSATGSDYDYTF.

This chain's CDR3 is CASSRGTSGYETQYF. Here the CDR3 DNA reads TGTGCCAGCAGCCGTGGGACTAGCGGGTATGAGACCCAGTACTTC. This chain uses TRBV11-2 with TRBJ2-5, with TRBD2 identical over 12 bases. Germline loops: CDR1 SGHAT, CDR2 FQNNGV. The V and J ends lost 5 bases and 5 bases, in that order; junction bases with no gene match: 6. This CDR3 has 15 amino acids.

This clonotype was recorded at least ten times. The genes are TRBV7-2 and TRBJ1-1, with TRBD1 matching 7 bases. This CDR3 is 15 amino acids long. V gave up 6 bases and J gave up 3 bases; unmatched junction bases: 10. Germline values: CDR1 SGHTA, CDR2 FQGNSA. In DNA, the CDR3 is TGTGCCAGCAGATTCGACAGGGCGGGGGACACTGAAGCTTTCTTT. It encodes CASRFDRAGDTEAFF.

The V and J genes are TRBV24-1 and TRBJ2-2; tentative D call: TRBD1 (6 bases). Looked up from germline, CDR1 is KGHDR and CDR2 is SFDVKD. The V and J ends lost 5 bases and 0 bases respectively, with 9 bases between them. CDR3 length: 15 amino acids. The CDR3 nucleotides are TGTGCCACCAGTGTTGGGGGCGCGAACACCGGGGAGCTGTTTTTT. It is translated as CATSVGGANTGELFF.

The CDR3 DNA reads TGCGCCAGCAGCCAAGAACTTGCGGCGGGGGGAGGTGGCTACACCTTC. It codes for CASSQELAAGGGGYTF. The chain joins TRBV4-1 to TRBJ1-2; D is possibly TRBD1 (5 bases). V lost 0 bases and J 7 bases, leaving 18 bases between the germline ends. The germline V gene has CDR1 MGHRA and CDR2 YSYEKL. This CDR3 is built from 16 residues.